This note documents a single T cell receptor (beta chain) sequence. CDR1 is PRHDT, CDR2 FYEKMQ, per germline (reference sequence). The V and J ends lost 5 bases and 7 bases respectively, with 15 bases between them. The CDR3 runs to 13 residues. TEMRA cells were enriched by FACS, and CD4+ and CD8+ T cells were negatively isolated. With random hexamers, reverse transcription was performed on about 0.45 to 1 ug of RNA. Amplification of TCR beta CDR3 used immunoSEQ multiplex PCR across 54 Vbeta and 13 Jbeta. A single record per CDR3 protein comes from TCRdb applying MiXCR to the immunoSEQ multiplex PCR reads. There are some 160,000 distinct CDR3 sequences in the sample; about 91% occur only once, and approximately 0.075% lies in the top ten. This record comes from a study of CD8 T cells in Susac syndrome.

What was sequenced was CD4+ T cells from PBMCs. The TCR sequence derives from a human donor in good health. This chain joins TRBV13 and TRBJ2-7; possibly TRBD2 for D (6 bases). DNA of the CDR3: TGTGCCAGCAGCCTCCGGGAGCTAGGGGAGCAGTACTTC. Encoded protein: CASSLRELGEQYF.